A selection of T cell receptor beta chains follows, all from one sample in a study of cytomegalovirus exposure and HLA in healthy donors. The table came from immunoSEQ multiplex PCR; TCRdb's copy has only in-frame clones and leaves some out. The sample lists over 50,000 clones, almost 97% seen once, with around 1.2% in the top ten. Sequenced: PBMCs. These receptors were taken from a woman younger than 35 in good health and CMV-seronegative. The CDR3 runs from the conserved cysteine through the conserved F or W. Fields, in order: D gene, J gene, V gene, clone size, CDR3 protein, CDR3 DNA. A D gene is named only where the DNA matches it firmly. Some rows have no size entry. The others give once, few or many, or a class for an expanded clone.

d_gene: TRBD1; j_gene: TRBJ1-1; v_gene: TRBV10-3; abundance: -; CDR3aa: CAISDWYRDRANTEAFF; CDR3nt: TGTGCCATCAGTGATTGGTATAGGGACAGGGCGAACACTGAAGCTTTCTTT
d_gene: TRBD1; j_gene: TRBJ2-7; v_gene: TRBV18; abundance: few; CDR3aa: CASHSTGTGFYEQYF; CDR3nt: TGTGCCAGCCATTCTACCGGGACAGGGTTCTACGAGCAGTACTTC
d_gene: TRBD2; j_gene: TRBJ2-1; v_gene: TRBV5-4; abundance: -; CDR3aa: CASSGLERNEQFF; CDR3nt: TGTGCCAGCAGCGGACTAGAACGCAATGAGCAGTTCTTC
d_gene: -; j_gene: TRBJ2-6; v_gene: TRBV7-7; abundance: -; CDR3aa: CASSPGSSGANVLTF; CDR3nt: TGTGCCAGCAGCCCAGGATCCTCTGGGGCCAACGTCCTGACTTTC
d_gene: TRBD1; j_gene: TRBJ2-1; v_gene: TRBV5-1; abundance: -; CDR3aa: CASSLQGTGLYNEQFF; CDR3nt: TGCGCCAGCAGCTTACAGGGGACCGGCCTATACAATGAGCAGTTCTTC
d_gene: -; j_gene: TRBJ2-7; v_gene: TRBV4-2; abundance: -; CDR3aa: CASSQGLYYEQYF; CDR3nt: TGTGCCAGCAGCCAAGGGCTTTACTACGAGCAGTACTTC
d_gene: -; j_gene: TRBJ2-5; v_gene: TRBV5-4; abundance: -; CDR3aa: CASSLGPQETQYF; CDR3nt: TGTGCCAGCAGCTTGGGGCCCCAAGAGACCCAGTACTTC
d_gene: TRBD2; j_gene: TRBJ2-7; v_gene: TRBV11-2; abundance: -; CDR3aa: CASSPHSLASGSYEQYF; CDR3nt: TGTGCCAGCAGCCCACACTCCCTTGCTAGCGGTTCCTACGAGCAGTACTTC
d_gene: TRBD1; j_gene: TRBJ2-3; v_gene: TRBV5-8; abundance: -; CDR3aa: CASSFGTPQGAFVFGTQYF; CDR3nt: TGTGCCAGCAGCTTTGGTACCCCACAGGGGGCGTTTGTGTTTGGTACGCAGTATTTT
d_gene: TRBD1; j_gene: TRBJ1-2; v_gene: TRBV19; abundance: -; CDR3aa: CASSGGRGPGGYTF; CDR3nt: TGTGCCAGTAGCGGGGGCAGGGGGCCAGGTGGCTACACCTTC
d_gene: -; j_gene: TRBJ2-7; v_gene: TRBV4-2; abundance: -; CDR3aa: CASSQDRGRGYEEQYF; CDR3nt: TGTGCCAGCAGCCAAGATAGGGGCAGGGGCTACGAAGAGCAGTACTTC
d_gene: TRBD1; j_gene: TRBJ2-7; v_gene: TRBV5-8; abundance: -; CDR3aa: CASSTRTGNSYEQYF; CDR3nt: TGTGCCAGCAGCACTCGGACAGGGAACTCCTACGAGCAGTACTTC
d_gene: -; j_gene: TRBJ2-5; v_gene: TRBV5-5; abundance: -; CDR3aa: CASSPVVHGQETQYF; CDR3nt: TGTGCCAGCAGCCCCGTCGTCCACGGCCAAGAGACCCAGTACTTC
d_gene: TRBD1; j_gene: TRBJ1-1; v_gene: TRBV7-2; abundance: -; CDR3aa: CASSQRPGQGGTEAFF; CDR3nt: TGTGCCAGCAGCCAGAGGCCCGGACAGGGGGGCACTGAAGCTTTCTTT
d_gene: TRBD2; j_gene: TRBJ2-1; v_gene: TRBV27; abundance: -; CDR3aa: CASSLALAGLYNEQFF; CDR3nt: TGTGCCAGCAGTTTAGCCTTAGCGGGGCTGTACAATGAGCAGTTCTTC
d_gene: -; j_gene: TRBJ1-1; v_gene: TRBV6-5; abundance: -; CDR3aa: CASSYSMGAGTEAFF; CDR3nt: TGTGCCAGCAGTTACTCGATGGGGGCTGGGACTGAAGCTTTCTTT
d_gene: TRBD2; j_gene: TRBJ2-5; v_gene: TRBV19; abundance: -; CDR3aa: CASSGRAETQYF; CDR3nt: TGTGCCAGTAGCGGGAGGGCAGAGACCCAGTACTTC
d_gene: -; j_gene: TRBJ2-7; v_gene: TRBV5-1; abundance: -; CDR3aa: CASSGRAYEQYF; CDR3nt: TGCGCCAGCAGCGGCCGGGCCTACGAGCAGTACTTC
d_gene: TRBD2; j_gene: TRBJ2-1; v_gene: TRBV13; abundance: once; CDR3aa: CASSLRLAGSNEQFF; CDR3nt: TGTGCCAGCAGCTTACGACTAGCGGGGTCCAATGAGCAGTTCTTC
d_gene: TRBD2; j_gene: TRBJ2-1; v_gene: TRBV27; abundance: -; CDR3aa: CASSLLGRGGLGNEQFF; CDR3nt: TGTGCCAGCAGTTTATTGGGGCGGGGGGGCCTAGGGAATGAGCAGTTCTTC
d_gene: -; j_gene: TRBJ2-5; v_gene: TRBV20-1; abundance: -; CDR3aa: CSASWRGTQYF; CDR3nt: TGCAGTGCTAGCTGGAGGGGGACCCAGTACTTC
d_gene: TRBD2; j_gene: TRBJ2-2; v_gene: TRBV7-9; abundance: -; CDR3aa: CASSLSGRGTGELFF; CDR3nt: TGTGCCAGCAGTCTTAGCGGGAGGGGCACCGGGGAGCTGTTTTTT
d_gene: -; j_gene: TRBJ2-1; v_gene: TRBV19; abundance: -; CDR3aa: CASSMGRGVSYNEQFF; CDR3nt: TGTGCCAGTAGTATGGGCAGGGGTGTATCCTACAATGAGCAGTTCTTC
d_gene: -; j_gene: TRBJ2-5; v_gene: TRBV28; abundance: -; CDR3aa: CASSLSGQETQYF; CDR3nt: TGTGCCAGCAGTCTTAGCGGCCAAGAGACCCAGTACTTC
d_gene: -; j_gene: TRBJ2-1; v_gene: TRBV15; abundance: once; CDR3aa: CATKRGQGSYNEQFF; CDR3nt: TGTGCCACCAAACGTGGGCAGGGCTCCTACAATGAGCAGTTCTTC
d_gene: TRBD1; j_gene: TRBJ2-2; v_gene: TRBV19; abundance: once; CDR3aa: CASTSPRQGLNTGELFF; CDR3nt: TGTGCCAGTACCTCCCCTCGACAGGGGCTAAACACCGGGGAGCTGTTTTTT
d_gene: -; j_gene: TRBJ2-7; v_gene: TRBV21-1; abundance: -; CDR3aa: CASTKTGPIGYEQYF; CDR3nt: TGTGCCAGCACCAAGACAGGGCCTATCGGGTACGAGCAGTACTTC
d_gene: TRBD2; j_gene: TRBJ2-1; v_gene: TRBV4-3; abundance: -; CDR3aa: CASSSLAGAGYNEQFF; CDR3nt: TGCGCCAGCAGCTCCCTAGCGGGAGCGGGCTACAATGAGCAGTTCTTC
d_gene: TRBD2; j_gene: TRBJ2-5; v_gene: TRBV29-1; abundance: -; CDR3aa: CSVVGSGGAWETQYF; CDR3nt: TGCAGCGTTGTTGGTAGCGGGGGGGCCTGGGAGACCCAGTACTTC
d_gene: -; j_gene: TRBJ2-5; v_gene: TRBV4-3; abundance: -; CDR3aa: CASSQDRLETQYF; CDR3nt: TGCGCCAGCAGCCAAGATCGACTGGAGACCCAGTACTTC
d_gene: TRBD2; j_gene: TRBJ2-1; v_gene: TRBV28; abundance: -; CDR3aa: CASSLLAGGLNEQFF; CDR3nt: TGTGCCAGCAGCCTACTAGCGGGAGGGTTAAATGAGCAGTTCTTC
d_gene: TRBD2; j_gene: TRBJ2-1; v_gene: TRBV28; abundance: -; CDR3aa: CASSPRLADPYNEQFF; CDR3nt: TGTGCCAGCAGTCCCCGACTAGCGGATCCCTACAATGAGCAGTTCTTC
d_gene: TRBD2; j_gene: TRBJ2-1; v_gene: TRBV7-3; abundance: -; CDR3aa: CASSLTGGLAGGTNEQFF; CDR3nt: TGTGCCAGCAGCTTAACGGGAGGACTAGCGGGAGGGACCAATGAGCAGTTCTTC
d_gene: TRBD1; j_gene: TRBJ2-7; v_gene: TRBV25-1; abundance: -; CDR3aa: CASSDAGDRGYEQYF; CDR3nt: TGTGCCAGCAGTGATGCTGGGGACAGGGGATACGAGCAGTACTTC
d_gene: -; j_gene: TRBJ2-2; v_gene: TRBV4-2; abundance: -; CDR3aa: CASSRLNTGELFF; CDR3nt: TGTGCCAGCAGCCGACTGAACACCGGGGAGCTGTTTTTT
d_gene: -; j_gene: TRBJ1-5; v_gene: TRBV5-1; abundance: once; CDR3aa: CASSLASGGNQPQHF; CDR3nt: TGCGCCAGCAGCTTGGCCTCAGGGGGCAATCAGCCCCAGCATTTT
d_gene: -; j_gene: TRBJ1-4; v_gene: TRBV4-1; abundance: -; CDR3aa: CASSPQWGEGEKLFF; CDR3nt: TGCGCCAGCAGCCCCCAATGGGGGGAGGGTGAAAAACTGTTTTTT
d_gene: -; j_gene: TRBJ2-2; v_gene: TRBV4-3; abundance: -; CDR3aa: CASSQVVGDTGELFF; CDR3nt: TGCGCCAGCAGCCAGGTAGTAGGGGACACCGGGGAGCTGTTTTTT
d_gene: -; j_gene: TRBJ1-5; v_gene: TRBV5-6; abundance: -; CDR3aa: CASSTGRTPPSNQPQHF; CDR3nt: TGTGCCAGCAGCACTGGACGGACACCCCCTAGCAATCAGCCCCAGCATTTT
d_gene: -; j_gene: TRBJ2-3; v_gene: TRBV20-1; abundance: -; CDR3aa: CSGDKRDTQYF; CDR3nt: TGCAGTGGGGACAAGCGGGATACGCAGTATTTT
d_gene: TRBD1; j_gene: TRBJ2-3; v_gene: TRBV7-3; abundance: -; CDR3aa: CASSLKWGQGGTDTQYF; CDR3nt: TGTGCCAGCAGCTTAAAATGGGGACAGGGTGGCACAGATACGCAGTATTTT
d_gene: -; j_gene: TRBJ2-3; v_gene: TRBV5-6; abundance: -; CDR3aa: CASSLGSSTDTQYF; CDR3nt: TGTGCCAGCAGCTTGGGTAGTAGCACAGATACGCAGTATTTT
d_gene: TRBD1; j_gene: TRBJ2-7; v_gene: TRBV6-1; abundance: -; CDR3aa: CASSGARTGSSYEQYF; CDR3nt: TGTGCCAGCAGTGGCGCCCGGACAGGGAGCTCCTACGAGCAGTACTTC
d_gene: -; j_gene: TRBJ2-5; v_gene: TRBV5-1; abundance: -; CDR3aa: CASGPTQETQYF; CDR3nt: TGCGCCAGCGGGCCCACTCAAGAGACCCAGTACTTC
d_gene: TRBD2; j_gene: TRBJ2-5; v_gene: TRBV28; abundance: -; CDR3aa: CASSPGASGGWAQETQYF; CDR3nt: TGTGCCAGCAGCCCGGGGGCTAGCGGGGGGTGGGCGCAAGAGACCCAGTACTTC
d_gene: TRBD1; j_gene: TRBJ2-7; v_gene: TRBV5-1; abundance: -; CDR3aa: CASSLDRGNEQYF; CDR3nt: TGCGCCAGCAGCTTAGACAGGGGGAACGAGCAGTACTTC
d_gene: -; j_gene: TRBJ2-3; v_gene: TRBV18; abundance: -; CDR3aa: CASSAELPPGDTQYF; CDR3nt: TGTGCCAGCTCAGCCGAACTCCCCCCCGGTGATACGCAGTATTTT
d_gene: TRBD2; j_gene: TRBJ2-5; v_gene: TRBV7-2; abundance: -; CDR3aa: CASSLGGTSGVGYQETQYF; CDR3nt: TGTGCCAGCAGCTTAGGGGGGACTAGCGGGGTGGGGTACCAAGAGACCCAGTACTTC
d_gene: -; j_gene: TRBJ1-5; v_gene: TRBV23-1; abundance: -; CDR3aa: CASSQAGDPYSNQPQHF; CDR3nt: TGCGCCAGCAGTCAAGCAGGGGACCCATATAGCAATCAGCCCCAGCATTTT
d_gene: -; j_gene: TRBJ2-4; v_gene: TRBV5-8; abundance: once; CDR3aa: CASSWGGGSYF; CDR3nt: -
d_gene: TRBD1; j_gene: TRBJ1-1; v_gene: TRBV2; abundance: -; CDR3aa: CASSEIPTGMNTEAFF; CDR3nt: TGTGCCAGCAGTGAAATCCCGACAGGGATGAACACTGAAGCTTTCTTT
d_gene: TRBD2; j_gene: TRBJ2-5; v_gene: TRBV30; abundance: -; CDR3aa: CAWRGTSGPETQYF; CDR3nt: TGTGCCTGGAGGGGGACTAGCGGTCCAGAGACCCAGTACTTC
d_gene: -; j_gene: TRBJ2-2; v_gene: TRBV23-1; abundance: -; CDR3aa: CAQQSNRNTGELFF; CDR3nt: TGCGCCCAACAGTCCAACAGGAACACCGGGGAGCTGTTTTTT
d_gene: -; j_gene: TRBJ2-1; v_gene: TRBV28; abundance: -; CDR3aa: CASSLVGGQVGDEQFF; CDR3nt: TGTGCCAGCAGTTTAGTGGGGGGGCAGGTCGGGGATGAGCAGTTCTTC
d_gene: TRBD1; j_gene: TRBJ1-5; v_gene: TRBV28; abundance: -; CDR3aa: CASKGALGQPQHF; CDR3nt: TGTGCCAGCAAGGGGGCTCTGGGTCAGCCCCAGCATTTT
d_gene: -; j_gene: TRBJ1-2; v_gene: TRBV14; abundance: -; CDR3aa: CASSQGPQGYGYTF; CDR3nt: TGTGCCAGCAGCCAAGGTCCGCAGGGCTATGGCTACACCTTC
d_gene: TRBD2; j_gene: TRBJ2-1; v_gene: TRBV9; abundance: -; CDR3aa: CASSEGSAPGLGGDEQFF; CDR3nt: TGTGCCAGCAGCGAGGGGTCAGCCCCGGGACTAGGCGGGGATGAGCAGTTCTTC